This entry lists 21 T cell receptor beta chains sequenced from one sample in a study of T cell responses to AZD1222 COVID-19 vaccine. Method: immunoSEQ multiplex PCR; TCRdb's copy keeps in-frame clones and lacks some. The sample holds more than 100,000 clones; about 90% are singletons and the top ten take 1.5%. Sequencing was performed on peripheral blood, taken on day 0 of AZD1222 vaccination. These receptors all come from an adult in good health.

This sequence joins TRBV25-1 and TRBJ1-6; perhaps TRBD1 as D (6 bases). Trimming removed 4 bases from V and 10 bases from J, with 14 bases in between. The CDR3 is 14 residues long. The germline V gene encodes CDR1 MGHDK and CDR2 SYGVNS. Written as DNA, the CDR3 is TGTGCCAGCAGTGTCACAGGGTTGGGATCACCCCTCCACTTT. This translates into CASSVTGLGSPLHF. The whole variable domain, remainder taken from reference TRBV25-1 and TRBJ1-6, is EADIYQTPRYLVIGTGKKITLECSQTMGHDKMYWYQQDPGMELHLIHYSYGVNSTEKGDLSSESTVSRIRTEHFPLTLESARPSHTSQYLCASSVTGLGSPLHFGNGTRLTVT.

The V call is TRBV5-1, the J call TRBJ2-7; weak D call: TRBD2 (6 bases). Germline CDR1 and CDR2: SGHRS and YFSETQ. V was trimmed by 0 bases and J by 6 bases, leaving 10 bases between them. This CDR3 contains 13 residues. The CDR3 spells CASSLEGLREQYF. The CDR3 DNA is TGCGCCAGCAGCTTGGAGGGACTTCGCGAGCAGTACTTC.

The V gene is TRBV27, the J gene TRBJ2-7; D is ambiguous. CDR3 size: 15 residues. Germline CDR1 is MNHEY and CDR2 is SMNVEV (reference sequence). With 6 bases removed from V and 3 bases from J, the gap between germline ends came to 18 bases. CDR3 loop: CASRQTSDMRYEQYF. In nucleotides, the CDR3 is TGTGCCAGCAGGCAAACCTCAGACATGCGCTACGAGCAGTACTTC.

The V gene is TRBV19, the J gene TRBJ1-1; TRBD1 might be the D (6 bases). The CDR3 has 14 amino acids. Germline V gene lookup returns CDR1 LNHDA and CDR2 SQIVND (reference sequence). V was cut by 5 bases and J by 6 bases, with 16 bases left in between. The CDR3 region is CASSPLDRRAEAFF. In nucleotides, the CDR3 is TGTGCCAGTAGTCCACTTGACAGGCGGGCTGAAGCTTTCTTT.

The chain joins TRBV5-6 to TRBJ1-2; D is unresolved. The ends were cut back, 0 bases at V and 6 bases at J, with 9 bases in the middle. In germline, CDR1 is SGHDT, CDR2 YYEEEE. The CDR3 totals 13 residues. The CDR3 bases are TGTGCCAGCAGCTTGGTGGGGTGGAATGGCTACACCTTC. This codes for CASSLVGWNGYTF.

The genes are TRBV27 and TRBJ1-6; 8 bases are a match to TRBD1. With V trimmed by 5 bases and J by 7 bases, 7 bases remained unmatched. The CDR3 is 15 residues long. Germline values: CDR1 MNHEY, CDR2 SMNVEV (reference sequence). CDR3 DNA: TGTGCCAGCAGTCTCACAGGGGGTCGGAATTCACCCCTCCACTTT. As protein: CASSLTGGRNSPLHF.

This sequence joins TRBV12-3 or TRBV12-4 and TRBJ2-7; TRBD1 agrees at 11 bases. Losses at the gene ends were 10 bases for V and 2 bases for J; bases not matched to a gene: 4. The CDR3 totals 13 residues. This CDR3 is CATQGQGAYEQYF. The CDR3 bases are TGTGCCACTCAGGGACAGGGGGCCTACGAGCAGTACTTC.

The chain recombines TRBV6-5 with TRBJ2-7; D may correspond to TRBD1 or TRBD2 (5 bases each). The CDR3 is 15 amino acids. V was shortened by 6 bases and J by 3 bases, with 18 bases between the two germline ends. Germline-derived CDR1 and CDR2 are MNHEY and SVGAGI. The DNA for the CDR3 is TGTGCCAGCAGGTCCTCGGGGCCTTTCCTCTACGAGCAGTACTTC. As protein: CASRSSGPFLYEQYF.

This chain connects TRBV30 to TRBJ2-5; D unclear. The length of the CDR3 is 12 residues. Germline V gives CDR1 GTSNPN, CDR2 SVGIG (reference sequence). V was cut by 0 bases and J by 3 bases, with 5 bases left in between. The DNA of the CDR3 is TGTGCCTGGAGTGTTTCAGAAGAGACCCAGTACTTC. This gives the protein CAWSVSEETQYF.

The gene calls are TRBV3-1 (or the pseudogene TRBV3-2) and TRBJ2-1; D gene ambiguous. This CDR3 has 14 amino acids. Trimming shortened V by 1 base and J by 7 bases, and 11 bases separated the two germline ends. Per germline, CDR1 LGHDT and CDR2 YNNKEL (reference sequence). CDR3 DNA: TGTGCCAGCAGCCAAGTAGGCCCCAGTAATGAGCAGTTCTTC. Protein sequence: CASSQVGPSNEQFF.

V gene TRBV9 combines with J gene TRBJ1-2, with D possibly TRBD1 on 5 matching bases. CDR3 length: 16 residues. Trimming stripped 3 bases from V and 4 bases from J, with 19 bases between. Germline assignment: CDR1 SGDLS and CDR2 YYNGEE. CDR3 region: CASSADGGGRSYGYTF. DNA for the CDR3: TGTGCCAGCAGCGCTGACGGGGGAGGGAGGAGCTATGGCTACACCTTC. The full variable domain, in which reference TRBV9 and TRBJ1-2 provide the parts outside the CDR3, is DSGVTQTPKHLITATGQRVTLRCSPRSGDLSVYWYQQSLDQGLQFLIQYYNGEERAKGNILERFSAQQFPDLHSELNLSSLELGDSALYFCASSADGGGRSYGYTFGSGTRLTVV.

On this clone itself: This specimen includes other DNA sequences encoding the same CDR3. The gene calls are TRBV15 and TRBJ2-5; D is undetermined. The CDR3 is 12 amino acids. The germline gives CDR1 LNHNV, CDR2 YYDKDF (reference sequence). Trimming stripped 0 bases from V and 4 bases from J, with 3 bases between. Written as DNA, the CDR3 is TGTGCCACCAGCAGAGATCGAGAGACCCAGTACTTC. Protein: CATSRDRETQYF.

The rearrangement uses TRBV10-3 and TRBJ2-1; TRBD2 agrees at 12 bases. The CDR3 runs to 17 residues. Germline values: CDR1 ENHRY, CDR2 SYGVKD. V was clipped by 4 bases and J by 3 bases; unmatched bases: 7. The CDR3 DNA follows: TGTGCCATCAGTGCGGGTACTAGCGGGGGGATCTACAATGAGCAGTTCTTC. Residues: CAISAGTSGGIYNEQFF.

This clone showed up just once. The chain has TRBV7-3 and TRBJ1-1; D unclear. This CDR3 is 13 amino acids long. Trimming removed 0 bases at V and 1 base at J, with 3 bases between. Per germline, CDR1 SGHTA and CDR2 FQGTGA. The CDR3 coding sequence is TGTGCCAGCAGCTTAACCAGGAACACTGAAGCTTTCTTT. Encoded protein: CASSLTRNTEAFF.

CDR3: CASSSGGVAYNEQFF. The CDR3 DNA is TGTGCCAGCAGCTCCGGAGGGGTAGCCTACAATGAGCAGTTCTTC. The rearrangement joins TRBV11-2 to TRBJ2-1, with D perhaps matching TRBD2 (6 bases). The V and J ends lost 4 bases and 2 bases respectively, with 12 bases between them. The CDR3 spans 15 residues. Looked up from germline, CDR1 is SGHAT and CDR2 is FQNNGV.

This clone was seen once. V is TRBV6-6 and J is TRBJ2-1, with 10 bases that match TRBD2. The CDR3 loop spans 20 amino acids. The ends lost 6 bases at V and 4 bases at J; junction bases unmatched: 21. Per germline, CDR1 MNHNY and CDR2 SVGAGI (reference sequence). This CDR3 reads CASSRSSLAGSSNQYNEQFF. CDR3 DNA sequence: TGTGCCAGCAGCCGATCCTCACTAGCGGGGTCTTCCAATCAATACAATGAGCAGTTCTTC.

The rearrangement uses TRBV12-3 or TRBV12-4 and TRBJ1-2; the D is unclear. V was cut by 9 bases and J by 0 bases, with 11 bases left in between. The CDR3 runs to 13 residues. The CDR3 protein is CASFTTTNYGYTF. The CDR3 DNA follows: TGTGCCAGTTTTACAACTACTAACTATGGCTACACCTTC.

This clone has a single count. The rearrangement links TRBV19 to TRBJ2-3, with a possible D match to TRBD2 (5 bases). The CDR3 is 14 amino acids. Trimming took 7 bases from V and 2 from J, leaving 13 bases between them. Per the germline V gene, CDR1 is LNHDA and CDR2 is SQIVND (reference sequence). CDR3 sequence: CASMSRGTTDTQYF. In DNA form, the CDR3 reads TGTGCCAGTATGAGTCGGGGAACCACAGATACGCAGTATTTT.

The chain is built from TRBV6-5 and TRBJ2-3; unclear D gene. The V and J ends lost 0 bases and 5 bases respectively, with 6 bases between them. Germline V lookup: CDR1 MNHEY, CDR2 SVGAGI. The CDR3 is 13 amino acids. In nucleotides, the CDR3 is TGTGCCAGCAGTTACTCGACCGGAGATACGCAGTATTTT. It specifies CASSYSTGDTQYF.

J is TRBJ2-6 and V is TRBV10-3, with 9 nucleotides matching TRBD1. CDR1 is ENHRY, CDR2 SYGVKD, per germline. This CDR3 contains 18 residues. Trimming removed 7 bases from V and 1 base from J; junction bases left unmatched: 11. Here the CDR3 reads CAITPRTGGFSGANVLTF. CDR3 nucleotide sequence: TGTGCCATCACGCCTCGAACAGGGGGCTTTTCTGGGGCCAACGTCCTGACTTTC.

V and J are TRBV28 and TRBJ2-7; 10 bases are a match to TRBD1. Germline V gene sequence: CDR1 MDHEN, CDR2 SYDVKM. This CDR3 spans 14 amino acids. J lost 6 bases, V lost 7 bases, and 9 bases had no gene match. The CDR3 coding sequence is TGTGCCAGCATCAAGGGGGACAGGGGCCGCGAGCAGTACTTC. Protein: CASIKGDRGREQYF.